The 30 T cell receptor beta chains presented below share a single source sample, sequenced in a study of blood T cells in healthy people across ages. Primers used in a second PCR of roughly 6 to 12 cycles were a sample-barcoded 5' primer and a J-beta primer mix. TCRdb reprocessed the 5' RACE reads via MiXCR and lists one record per CDR3 protein. The table has roughly 1,100,000 distinct CDR3 sequences, approximately 26% seen once. The same specimen was also included in a second study, on T cells of mothers and their children.

Sequenced input: blood. The source is a girl aged 2-10 years in good health.

The V call is TRBV20-1, the J call TRBJ2-3; D gene uncertain. Trimming stripped 1 base from V and 4 bases from J, with 12 bases between. Looked up from germline, CDR1 is DFQATT and CDR2 is SNEGSKA (reference sequence). The CDR3 runs to 14 residues. CDR3 sequence reads: CSARGSIVADTQYF. CDR3 in DNA: TGCAGTGCTAGAGGTTCAATCGTCGCAGATACGCAGTATTTT.

As concerns this clonotype: A read error may be the cause here, since a much bigger clone is one base away. The rearrangement uses TRBV28 and TRBJ1-5; D call uncertain. The ends were cut back, 7 bases at V and 4 bases at J, with 8 bases in the middle. Looked up from germline, CDR1 is MDHEN and CDR2 is SYDVKM. CDR3 length equals 12 residues. The DNA for the CDR3 is TGTGCCAGCACCTGGGCGAATCAGCCCCAGCATTTT. Amino acids: CASTWANQPQHF. The whole variable domain, filled in from reference TRBV28 and TRBJ1-5, reads DVKVTQSSRYLVKRTGEKVFLECVQDMDHENMFWYRQDPGLGLRLIYFSYDVKMKEKGDIPEGYSVSREKKERFSLILESASTNQTSMYLCASTWANQPQHFGDGTRLSIL.

This chain links TRBV25-1 with TRBJ2-4, with a tentative D call TRBD2 (5 bases). The V gene's germline CDR1 is MGHDK and CDR2 SYGVNS. This CDR3 has 13 residues. The V gene lost 4 bases and the J gene lost 8 bases, with 12 bases spanning the gap. CDR3 loop: CASSGSGFDIQYF. CDR3 coding DNA: TGTGCCAGCAGTGGGTCGGGATTCGACATTCAGTACTTC. Filled out from reference TRBV25-1 and TRBJ2-4, the complete variable domain reads EADIYQTPRYLVIGTGKKITLECSQTMGHDKMYWYQQDPGMELHLIHYSYGVNSTEKGDLSSESTVSRIRTEHFPLTLESARPSHTSQYLCASSGSGFDIQYFGAGTRLSVL.

This clonotype was found a few times. The CDR3 DNA reads as TGTGCTAGTGGTACTAACCCTGGCGGGGAGCTGTTTTTT. This sequence encodes CASGTNPGGELFF. The V and J genes are TRBV12-5 and TRBJ2-2; D is uncertain. The CDR3 has 13 amino acids. From germline, CDR1 is LGHNT and CDR2 FRNRAP. The germline V and J ends were trimmed by 5 bases and 7 bases, with 11 bases remaining between them. Together with reference TRBV12-5 and TRBJ2-2, the CDR3 gives the full variable domain: DARVTQTPRHKVTEMGQEVTMRCQPILGHNTVFWYRQTMMQGLELLAYFRNRAPLDDSGMPKDRFSAEMPDATLATLKIQPSEPRDSAVYFCASGTNPGGELFFGEGSRLTVL.

This chain links TRBV9 with TRBJ2-1; D is unclear. CDR1 is SGDLS, CDR2 YYNGEE, per germline. Trimming removed 4 bases at V and 5 bases at J, with 4 bases between. This CDR3 is 11 amino acids long. The CDR3 DNA is TGTGCCAGCAGCTGGAACAATGAGCAGTTCTTC. It translates to CASSWNNEQFF.

This chain uses TRBV14 with TRBJ2-7, with 10 bases that match TRBD1. Germline V gene data show CDR1 as SGHDN and CDR2 as FVKESK. V lost 3 bases, J lost 2 bases, and 10 bases stayed unmatched. The length of the CDR3 is 17 residues. CDR3 amino acids: CASSHDGGQGITYEQYF. In DNA, the CDR3 is TGTGCCAGCAGCCATGACGGGGGACAGGGGATTACCTACGAGCAGTACTTC. The full variable domain, completed using reference TRBV14 and TRBJ2-7, is EAGVTQFPSHSVIEKGQTVTLRCDPISGHDNLYWYRRVMGKEIKFLLHFVKESKQDESGMPNNRFLAERTGGTYSTLKVQPAELEDSGVYFCASSHDGGQGITYEQYFGPGTRLTVT.

This sequence joins TRBV11-3 and TRBJ2-5; the D gene could be TRBD1 or TRBD2 (5 bases each). The DNA end is a closer match to TRBJ2-1, so the J assignment may be wrong. CDR3 length equals 12 residues. Germline V lookup: CDR1 SGHNT, CDR2 YENEEA. The CDR3 here is CASSWDHNEQFF. Here the CDR3 DNA reads TGTGCCAGCAGCTGGGACCACAATGAGCAGTTCTTC.

The gene calls are TRBV19 and TRBJ2-7; 8 bases align to TRBD1. V shed 7 bases, J shed 1 base, and the junction held 6 bases outside the gene matches. Per the germline V gene, CDR1 is LNHDA and CDR2 is SQIVND (reference sequence). The CDR3 is 14 residues long. CDR3 amino acids: CASKSGQASYEQYF. For the CDR3, the DNA is TGTGCCAGTAAATCGGGACAGGCGTCCTACGAGCAGTACTTC.

The chain employs TRBV12-3 or TRBV12-4 and TRBJ1-1, with 9 positions matching TRBD1. The CDR3 contains 16 residues. V lost 5 bases to trimming and J lost 5 bases; unmatched junction nucleotides: 12. For the CDR3, the DNA is TGTGCCAGCAGTGGGACCGGGACAGGGCTTCTAACTGAAGCTTTCTTT. Translation: CASSGTGTGLLTEAFF.

This chain connects TRBV9 to TRBJ1-1, with D possibly being TRBD1 (5 bases). The V gene lost 1 base and the J gene lost 4 bases, with 20 bases spanning the gap. The CDR3 loop spans 17 amino acids. Germline V gene data show CDR1 as SGDLS and CDR2 as YYNGEE. CDR3 bases: TGTGCCAGCAGCGTATCTGGGGATTCCGGGACGGGCACTGAAGCTTTCTTT. Residues: CASSVSGDSGTGTEAFF.

In this sample, this clonotype turned up a few times. V is TRBV10-3 and J is TRBJ2-7, with 9 bases identical to TRBD2. This CDR3 is built from 14 residues. Germline CDR1 is ENHRY and CDR2 is SYGVKD. Germline trimming cut 8 bases from V and 7 bases from J; bases unmatched to any gene: 12. CDR3 in amino acids: CAIAAGTSSAEQYF. CDR3 DNA: TGTGCCATCGCAGCCGGGACTAGCTCTGCAGAGCAGTACTTC.

This clonotype was detected only a few times. V is TRBV7-2 and J is TRBJ2-1; the D is unclear. The germline V gene encodes CDR1 SGHTA and CDR2 FQGNSA. V was pared by 1 base and J by 6 bases, with 7 bases between. This CDR3 region has 13 residues. Here the CDR3 reads CASSLVPLNEQFF. The CDR3 region has the DNA TGTGCCAGCAGCTTAGTGCCCCTCAATGAGCAGTTCTTC.

This clonotype was counted between two and nine times. The rearrangement joins TRBV28 to TRBJ1-6, with 7 bases matching TRBD1. V was pared by 4 bases and J by 10 bases, with 10 bases of the junction left unmatched. Looked up from germline, CDR1 is MDHEN and CDR2 is SYDVKM. CDR3 length: 15 residues. CDR3 sequence: CASSSLGQSRSPLHF. The CDR3 nucleotides read TGTGCCAGCAGTTCCTTGGGACAGAGTCGATCACCCCTCCACTTT.

There are a few counts of this clonotype. It may be a read error: a sequence one base away is much more abundant. The chain recombines TRBV7-2 with TRBJ2-5, with a tentative D call TRBD1 (5 bases). Germline V CDR1 and CDR2: SGHTA, FQGNSA. This CDR3 is 14 amino acids long. As DNA, the CDR3 is TGTGCCAGCAACTTAAGGTCAGGGTCAGAGACCCAGTACTTC. This translates into CASNLRSGSETQYF.

This chain connects TRBV9 to TRBJ2-5, with 8 bases fitting TRBD2. The DNA end is a closer match to TRBJ2-1, so the J assignment may be wrong. The V gene's germline CDR1 is SGDLS and CDR2 YYNGEE. The CDR3 runs to 14 residues. The CDR3 DNA reads TGTGCCAGCAGCGTAGCGGGGGGGGCATATGAGCAGTTCTTC. This sequence encodes CASSVAGGAYEQFF.

This clonotype was seen a few times. The rearrangement links TRBV11-2 to TRBJ2-7; perhaps TRBD2 as D (6 bases). The germline V and J ends were trimmed by 5 bases and 2 bases, with 22 bases remaining between them. Germline V gene lookup returns CDR1 SGHAT and CDR2 FQNNGV. CDR3 length: 17 residues. CDR3 bases: TGTGCCAGCAGCCCCCCGGGGGTTATGAGGAGGGCCTACGAGCAGTACTTC. It translates to CASSPPGVMRRAYEQYF.

The V gene is TRBV5-1, the J gene TRBJ2-1; the D gene is possibly TRBD2 (6 bases). The V and J ends lost 4 bases and 0 bases respectively, with 14 bases between them. Germline CDR1 SGHRS, CDR2 YFSETQ. The CDR3 spans 16 residues. This chain's CDR3 is CASSRTSPSSYNEQFF. The CDR3 DNA sequence: TGCGCCAGCAGCCGTACTAGCCCGAGCTCCTACAATGAGCAGTTCTTC.

Only a few counts were recorded for this clonotype. The chain has TRBV5-6 and TRBJ1-6; D remains ambiguous. Trimming took off 4 bases at V and 8 bases at J, with 7 bases between the two ends. Germline-derived CDR1 and CDR2 are SGHDT and YYEEEE. This CDR3 has 12 amino acids. As DNA, the CDR3 is TGTGCCAGCAGCCCCCTGGATTCACCCCTCCACTTT. It encodes CASSPLDSPLHF.

As regards this clonotype: Mismatch with germline at one junction end may stem from a read error. The V call is TRBV27, the J call TRBJ2-7, with D possibly matching TRBD2 (5 bases). Germline V lookup: CDR1 MNHEY, CDR2 SMNVEV (reference sequence). This CDR3 contains 14 residues. The CDR3 nucleotides are TGTGCCAACAGTTTCTGGGATAGGGAGAACGAGCAGTACTTC. This translates into CANSFWDRENEQYF.

This clonotype was observed a few times. This chain links TRBV28 with TRBJ2-3; 7 bases map to TRBD1. The V segment lost 5 bases and the J segment 1 base; nucleotides outside the gene matches: 9. Germline V CDR1 and CDR2: MDHEN, SYDVKM. The CDR3 spans 16 residues. The chain's CDR3 is CASSPPTGQGTDTQYF. DNA of the CDR3: TGTGCCAGCAGTCCACCAACCGGACAGGGCACAGATACGCAGTATTTT.

V usage is TRBV12-3 or TRBV12-4 and J usage is TRBJ2-5; D perhaps matches TRBD2 (5 bases). The CDR3 covers 13 residues. V lost 5 bases to trimming and J lost 5 bases, with 12 bases between them. The CDR3 DNA reads TGTGCCAGCAGTCGTTTCGGGATTGAGACCCAGTACTTC. This codes for CASSRFGIETQYF.

Points on this clonotype: One junction end does not reproduce the germline sequence, and a read error may be involved. This chain links TRBV27 with TRBJ2-4, with D unclear. Looked up from germline, CDR1 is MNHEY and CDR2 is SMNVEV (reference sequence). The CDR3 has 12 residues. CDR3 amino acids: CASSSTKGIRYF. DNA of the CDR3: TGTGCCAGCAGCTCAACGAAAGGTATTCGGTACTTC.

This clonotype was picked up a small number of times. The chain carries TRBV25-1 and TRBJ1-1; D call uncertain. The V and J ends lost 2 bases and 11 bases respectively, with 15 bases between them. The CDR3 is 13 amino acids. From germline, CDR1 is MGHDK and CDR2 SYGVNS. CDR3 in DNA: TGTGCCAGCAGTGAAGCTCGGCGGCGGGCGGCTTTCTTT. Translating gives CASSEARRRAAFF.

This sequence joins TRBV19 and TRBJ1-2, with 7 bases aligning to TRBD1. The CDR3 spans 12 residues. Looked up from germline, CDR1 is LNHDA and CDR2 is SQIVND (reference sequence). V dropped 7 bases and J dropped 6; count of bases not matched to a gene: 5. CDR3 sequence reads: CASNRGKDGYTF. The CDR3 nucleotides read TGTGCCAGTAACAGGGGAAAGGATGGCTACACCTTC.

This clonotype has a handful of counts. The J gene is TRBJ1-4, the V gene TRBV2, with D possibly TRBD1 on 5 matching bases. Trimming stripped 7 bases from V and 4 bases from J, with 16 bases between. CDR1 is SNHLY, CDR2 FYNNEI, per germline. This CDR3 is built from 15 residues. The CDR3 region has the DNA TGTGCCAGCAACTCACAGACAGCCTTTAATGAAAAACTGTTTTTT. Its protein product is CASNSQTAFNEKLFF.

The rearrangement uses TRBV29-1 and TRBJ2-2; D might be TRBD2 (5 bases). CDR3 length: 11 amino acids. CDR1 SQVTM and CDR2 ANQGSEA come from the germline V gene. V lost 6 bases to trimming and J lost 6 bases, with 8 bases between them. Here the CDR3 reads CSVWESGELFF. Written as DNA, the CDR3 is TGCAGCGTATGGGAGTCCGGGGAGCTGTTTTTT.

For this clonotype: One junction end does not reproduce the germline sequence, and a read error may be involved. The DNA of the CDR3 is TGTGCCAGCAGCTTAAAGTTACAGGAAAGGGGGACCCAGTACTTT. Translating gives CASSLKLQERGTQYF. This rearrangement joins TRBV7-6 to TRBJ2-3, with D possibly being TRBD1 (6 bases). Per the germline V gene, CDR1 is SGHVS and CDR2 is FNYEAQ. The CDR3 runs 15 residues. Supplemented by reference TRBV7-6 and TRBJ2-3, the full variable domain reads GAGVSQSPRYKVTKRGQDVALRCDPISGHVSLYWYRQALGQGPEFLTYFNYEAQQDKSGLPNDRFSAERPEGSISTLTIQRTEQRDSAMYRCASSLKLQERGTQYFGPGTRLTVL.

This clonotype was observed a handful of times. The chain has TRBV4-1 and TRBJ2-7; 14 nucleotides match TRBD2. The CDR3 is made up of 14 amino acids. With 7 bases clipped from V and 5 bases from J, the junction kept 4 bases outside the gene matches. CDR1 and CDR2 (germline): MGHRA, YSYEKL. CDR3 DNA sequence: TGCGCCAGCAAAACGGGACTAGCGGGAGACGAGCAGTACTTC. As protein: CASKTGLAGDEQYF.

V usage is TRBV27 and J usage is TRBJ1-2; the D gene is possibly TRBD1 (5 bases). CDR3 length: 12 amino acids. V lost 6 bases to trimming and J lost 4 bases, with 9 bases between them. Germline V gives CDR1 MNHEY, CDR2 SMNVEV (reference sequence). In nucleotides, the CDR3 is TGTGCCAGCAGGGGGGGGAGCTATGGCTACACCTTC. Translated, it gives CASRGGSYGYTF.

This clonotype was detected a few times. This rearrangement joins TRBV7-6 to TRBJ2-1, with D hard to call. The germline V and J ends were trimmed by 5 bases and 7 bases, with 15 bases remaining between them. Germline values: CDR1 SGHVS, CDR2 FNYEAQ. The CDR3 spans 14 residues. The CDR3 here is CASSPYSIMNEQFF. CDR3 nucleotide sequence: TGTGCCAGCAGCCCGTATTCGATAATGAATGAGCAGTTCTTC.